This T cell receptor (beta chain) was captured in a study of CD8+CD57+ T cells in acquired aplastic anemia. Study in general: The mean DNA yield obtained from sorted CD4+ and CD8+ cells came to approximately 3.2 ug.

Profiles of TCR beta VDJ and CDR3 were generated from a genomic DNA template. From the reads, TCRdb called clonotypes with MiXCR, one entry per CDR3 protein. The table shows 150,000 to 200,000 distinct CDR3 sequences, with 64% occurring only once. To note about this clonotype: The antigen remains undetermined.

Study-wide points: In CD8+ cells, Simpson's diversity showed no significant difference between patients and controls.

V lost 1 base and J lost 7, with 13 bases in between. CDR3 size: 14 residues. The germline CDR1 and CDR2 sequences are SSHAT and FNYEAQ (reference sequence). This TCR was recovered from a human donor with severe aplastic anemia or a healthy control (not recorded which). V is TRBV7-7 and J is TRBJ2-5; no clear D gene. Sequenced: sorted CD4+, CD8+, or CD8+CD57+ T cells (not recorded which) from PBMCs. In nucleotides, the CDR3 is TGTGCCAGCAGCTTAGATTCGGGTTTGCGGACCCAGTACTTC. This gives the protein CASSLDSGLRTQYF. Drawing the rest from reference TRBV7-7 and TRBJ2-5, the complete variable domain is GAGVSQSPRYKVTKRGQDVTLRCDPISSHATLYWYQQALGQGPEFLTYFNYEAQPDKSGLPSDRFSAERPEGSISTLTIQRTEQRDSAMYRCASSLDSGLRTQYFGPGTRLLVL.